Detailed here is one T cell receptor (beta chain). As yet, its antigen is unknown. TCRdb processed the 5' RACE reads anew with MiXCR; each CDR3 protein has one entry. This table holds approximately 89,000 distinct CDR3 sequences, roughly 25% found once. The length of the CDR3 is 13 residues. V shed 4 bases and J shed 2 bases, with 9 bases lying between them. The germline CDR1 and CDR2 sequences are DFQATT and SNEGSKA (reference sequence). The sample belongs to a study of T-cell memory formation after mild COVID-19. Study information: Clusters were largely donor specific.

Study findings and constraints: The authors left the SARS-CoV-2 specificity of second-wave clones peaking on day 37 unconfirmed. CM and EM subsets held most contracting CD4+ clones; EMRA held CD8+ ones. Clones shrinking from day 15 to 85 showed even CD4/CD8 mixes; later expanders tilted CD4+.

This chain connects TRBV20-1 to TRBJ1-5, with D hard to call. The sample consisted of PBMCs or a T cell subset sorted from them (not recorded which). This TCR was sampled from a man between 18 and 29 years old who had mild COVID-19 (a few samples of this study predate the infection). Cell type and time point are not known. The CDR3 bases are TGCAGTGCTACGGAATGGGGCAATCAGCCCCAGCATTTT. Translated: CSATEWGNQPQHF.